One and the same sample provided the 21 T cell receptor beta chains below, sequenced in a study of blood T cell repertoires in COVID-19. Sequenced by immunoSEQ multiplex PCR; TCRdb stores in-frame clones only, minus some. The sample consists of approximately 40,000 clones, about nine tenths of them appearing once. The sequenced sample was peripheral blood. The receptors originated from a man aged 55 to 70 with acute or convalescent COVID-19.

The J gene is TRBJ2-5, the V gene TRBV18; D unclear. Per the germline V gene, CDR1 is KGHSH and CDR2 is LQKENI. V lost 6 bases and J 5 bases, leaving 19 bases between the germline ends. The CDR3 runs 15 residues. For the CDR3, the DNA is TGTGCCAGCTCTCCGAACCCCCTTCGGTGGGAGACCCAGTACTTC. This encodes CASSPNPLRWETQYF. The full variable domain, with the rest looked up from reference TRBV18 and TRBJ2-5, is NAGVMQNPRHLVRRRGQEARLRCSPMKGHSHVYWYRQLPEEGLKFMVYLQKENIIDESGMPKERFSAEFPKEGPSILRIQQVVRGDSAAYFCASSPNPLRWETQYFGPGTRLLVL.

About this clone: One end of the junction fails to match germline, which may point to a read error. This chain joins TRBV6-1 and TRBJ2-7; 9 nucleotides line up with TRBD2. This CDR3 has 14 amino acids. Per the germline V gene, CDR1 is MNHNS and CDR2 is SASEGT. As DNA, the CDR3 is TGTGCCAGCAGAGAAGCGGGAGGCTCCTACGAGCAGTACTTC. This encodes CASREAGGSYEQYF.

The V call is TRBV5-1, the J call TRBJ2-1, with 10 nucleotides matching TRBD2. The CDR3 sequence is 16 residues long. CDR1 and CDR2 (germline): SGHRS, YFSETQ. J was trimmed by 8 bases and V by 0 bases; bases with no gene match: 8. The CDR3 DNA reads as TGCGCCAGCAGCTTGGCCCCGGGACTAGCGACGGATGAGCAGTTCTTC. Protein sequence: CASSLAPGLATDEQFF.

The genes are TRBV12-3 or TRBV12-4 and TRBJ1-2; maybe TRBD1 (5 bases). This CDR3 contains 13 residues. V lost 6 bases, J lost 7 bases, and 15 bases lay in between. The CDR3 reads CASSDDSKGGYTF. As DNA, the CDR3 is TGTGCCAGCAGCGACGACAGTAAAGGTGGCTACACCTTC.

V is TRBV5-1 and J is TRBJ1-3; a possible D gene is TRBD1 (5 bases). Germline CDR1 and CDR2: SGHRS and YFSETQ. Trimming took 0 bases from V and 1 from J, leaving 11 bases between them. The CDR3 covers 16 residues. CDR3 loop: CASSLDPGNSGNTIYF. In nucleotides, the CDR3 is TGCGCCAGCAGCTTGGATCCAGGGAATTCTGGAAACACCATATATTTT.

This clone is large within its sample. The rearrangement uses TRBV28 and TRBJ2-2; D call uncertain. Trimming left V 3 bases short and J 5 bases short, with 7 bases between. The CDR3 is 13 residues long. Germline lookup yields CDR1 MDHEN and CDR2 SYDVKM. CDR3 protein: CASSLRGTGELFF. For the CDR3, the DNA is TGTGCCAGCAGTTTGAGAGGAACCGGGGAGCTGTTTTTT. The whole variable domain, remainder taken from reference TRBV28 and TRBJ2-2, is DVKVTQSSRYLVKRTGEKVFLECVQDMDHENMFWYRQDPGLGLRLIYFSYDVKMKEKGDIPEGYSVSREKKERFSLILESASTNQTSMYLCASSLRGTGELFFGEGSRLTVL.

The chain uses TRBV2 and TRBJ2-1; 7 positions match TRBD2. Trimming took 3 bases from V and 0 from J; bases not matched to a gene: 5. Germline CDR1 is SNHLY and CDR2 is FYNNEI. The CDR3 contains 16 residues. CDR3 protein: CASSDLAEISYNEQFF. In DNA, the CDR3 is TGTGCCAGCAGTGACCTAGCGGAAATCTCCTACAATGAGCAGTTCTTC.

CDR3: CASTQGYNEQFF. The CDR3 DNA reads TGTGCCAGCACGCAGGGCTACAATGAGCAGTTCTTC. The chain employs TRBV6-6 and TRBJ2-1; possible D gene TRBD1, 5 bases. The CDR3 length is 12 residues. Germline V CDR1 and CDR2: MNHNY, SVGAGI (reference sequence). V lost 7 bases and J lost 3, with 7 bases in between.

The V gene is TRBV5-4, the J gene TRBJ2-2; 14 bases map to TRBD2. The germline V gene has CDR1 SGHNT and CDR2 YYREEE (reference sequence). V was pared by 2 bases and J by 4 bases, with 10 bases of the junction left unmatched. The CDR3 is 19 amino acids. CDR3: CASSFPGLAGEGGTGELFF. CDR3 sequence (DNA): TGTGCCAGCAGCTTTCCGGGACTAGCGGGAGAGGGGGGCACCGGGGAGCTGTTTTTT.

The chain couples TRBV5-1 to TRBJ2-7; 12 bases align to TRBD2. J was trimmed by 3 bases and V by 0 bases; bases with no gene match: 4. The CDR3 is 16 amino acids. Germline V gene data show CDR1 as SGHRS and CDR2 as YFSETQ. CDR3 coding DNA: TGCGCCAGCAGCTTGGTGGGGACTAGCGGGTACTACGAGCAGTACTTC. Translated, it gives CASSLVGTSGYYEQYF.

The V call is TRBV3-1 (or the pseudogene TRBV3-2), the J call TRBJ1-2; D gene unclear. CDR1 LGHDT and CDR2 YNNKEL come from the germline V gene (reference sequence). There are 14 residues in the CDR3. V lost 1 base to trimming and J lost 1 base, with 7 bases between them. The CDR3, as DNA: TGTGCCAGCAGCCAAGCGGGAAGTAACTATGGCTACACCTTC. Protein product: CASSQAGSNYGYTF.

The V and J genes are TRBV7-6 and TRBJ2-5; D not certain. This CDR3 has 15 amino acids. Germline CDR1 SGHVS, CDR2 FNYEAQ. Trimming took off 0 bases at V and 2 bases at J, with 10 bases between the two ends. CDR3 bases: TGTGCCAGCAGCTTAGCGGTCAGTGTACAAGAGACCCAGTACTTC. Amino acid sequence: CASSLAVSVQETQYF.

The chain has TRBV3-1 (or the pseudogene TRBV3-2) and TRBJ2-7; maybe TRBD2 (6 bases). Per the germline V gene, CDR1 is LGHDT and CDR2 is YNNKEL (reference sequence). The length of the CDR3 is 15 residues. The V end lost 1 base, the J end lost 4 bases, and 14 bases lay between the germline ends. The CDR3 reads CASSQGASESYEQYF. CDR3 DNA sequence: TGTGCCAGCAGCCAAGGGGCTAGCGAGTCGTACGAGCAGTACTTC.

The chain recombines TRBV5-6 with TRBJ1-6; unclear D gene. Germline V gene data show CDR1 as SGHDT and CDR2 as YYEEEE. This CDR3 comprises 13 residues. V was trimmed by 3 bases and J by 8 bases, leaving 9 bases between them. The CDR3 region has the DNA TGTGCCAGCAGCTCCGGCGACTATTCACCCCTCCACTTT. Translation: CASSSGDYSPLHF.

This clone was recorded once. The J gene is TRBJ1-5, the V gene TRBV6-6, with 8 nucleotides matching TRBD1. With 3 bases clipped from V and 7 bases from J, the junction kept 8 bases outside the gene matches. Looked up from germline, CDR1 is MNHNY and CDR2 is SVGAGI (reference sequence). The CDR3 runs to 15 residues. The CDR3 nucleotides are TGTGCCAGCAGTTATTGGACAGGGCCGGGGCAGCCCCAGCATTTT. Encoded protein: CASSYWTGPGQPQHF.

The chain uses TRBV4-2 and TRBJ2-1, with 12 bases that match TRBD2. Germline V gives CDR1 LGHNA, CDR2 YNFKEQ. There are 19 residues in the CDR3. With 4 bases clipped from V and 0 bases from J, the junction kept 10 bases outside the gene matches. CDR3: CASSPSGTSGQSSYNEQFF. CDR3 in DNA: TGTGCCAGCAGCCCGTCCGGGACTAGCGGGCAGAGCTCCTACAATGAGCAGTTCTTC.

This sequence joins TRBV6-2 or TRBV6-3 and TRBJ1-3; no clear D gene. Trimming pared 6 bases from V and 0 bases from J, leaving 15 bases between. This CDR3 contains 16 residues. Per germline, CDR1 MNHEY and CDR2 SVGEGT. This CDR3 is CASSPRDIFSGNTIYF. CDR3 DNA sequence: TGTGCCAGCAGCCCTAGAGACATATTCTCTGGAAACACCATATATTTT.

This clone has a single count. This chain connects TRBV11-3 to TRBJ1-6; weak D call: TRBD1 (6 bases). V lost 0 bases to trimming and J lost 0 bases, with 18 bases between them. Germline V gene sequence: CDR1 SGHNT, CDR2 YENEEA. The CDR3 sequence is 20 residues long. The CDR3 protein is CASSLDLSWGGGSYNSPLHF. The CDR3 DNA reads TGTGCCAGCAGCTTAGATCTCAGCTGGGGAGGGGGCTCCTATAATTCACCCCTCCACTTT.

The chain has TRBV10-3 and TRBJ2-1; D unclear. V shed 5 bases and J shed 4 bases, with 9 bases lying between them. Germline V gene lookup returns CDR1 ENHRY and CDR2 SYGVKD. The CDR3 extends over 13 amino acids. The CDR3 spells CAISTTLYNEQFF. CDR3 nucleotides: TGTGCCATCAGTACAACGTTATACAATGAGCAGTTCTTC.

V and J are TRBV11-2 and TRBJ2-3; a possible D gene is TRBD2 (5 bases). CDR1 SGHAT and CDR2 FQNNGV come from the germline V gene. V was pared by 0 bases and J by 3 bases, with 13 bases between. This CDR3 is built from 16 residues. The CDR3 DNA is TGTGCCAGCAGCTTAGATCGTGGGAGTGGAACAGATACGCAGTATTTT. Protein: CASSLDRGSGTDTQYF.

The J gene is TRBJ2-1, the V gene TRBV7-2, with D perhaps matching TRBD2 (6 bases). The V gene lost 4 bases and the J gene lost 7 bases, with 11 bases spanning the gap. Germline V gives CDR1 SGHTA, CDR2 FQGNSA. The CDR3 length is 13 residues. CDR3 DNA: TGTGCCAGCAGCTCATGGGACTTTAATGAGCAGTTCTTC. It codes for CASSSWDFNEQFF. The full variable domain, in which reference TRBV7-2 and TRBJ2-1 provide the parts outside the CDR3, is GAGVSQSPSNKVTEKGKDVELRCDPISGHTALYWYRQSLGQGLEFLIYFQGNSAPDKSGLPSDRFSAERTGGSVSTLTIQRTQQEDSAVYLCASSSWDFNEQFFGPGTRLTVL.